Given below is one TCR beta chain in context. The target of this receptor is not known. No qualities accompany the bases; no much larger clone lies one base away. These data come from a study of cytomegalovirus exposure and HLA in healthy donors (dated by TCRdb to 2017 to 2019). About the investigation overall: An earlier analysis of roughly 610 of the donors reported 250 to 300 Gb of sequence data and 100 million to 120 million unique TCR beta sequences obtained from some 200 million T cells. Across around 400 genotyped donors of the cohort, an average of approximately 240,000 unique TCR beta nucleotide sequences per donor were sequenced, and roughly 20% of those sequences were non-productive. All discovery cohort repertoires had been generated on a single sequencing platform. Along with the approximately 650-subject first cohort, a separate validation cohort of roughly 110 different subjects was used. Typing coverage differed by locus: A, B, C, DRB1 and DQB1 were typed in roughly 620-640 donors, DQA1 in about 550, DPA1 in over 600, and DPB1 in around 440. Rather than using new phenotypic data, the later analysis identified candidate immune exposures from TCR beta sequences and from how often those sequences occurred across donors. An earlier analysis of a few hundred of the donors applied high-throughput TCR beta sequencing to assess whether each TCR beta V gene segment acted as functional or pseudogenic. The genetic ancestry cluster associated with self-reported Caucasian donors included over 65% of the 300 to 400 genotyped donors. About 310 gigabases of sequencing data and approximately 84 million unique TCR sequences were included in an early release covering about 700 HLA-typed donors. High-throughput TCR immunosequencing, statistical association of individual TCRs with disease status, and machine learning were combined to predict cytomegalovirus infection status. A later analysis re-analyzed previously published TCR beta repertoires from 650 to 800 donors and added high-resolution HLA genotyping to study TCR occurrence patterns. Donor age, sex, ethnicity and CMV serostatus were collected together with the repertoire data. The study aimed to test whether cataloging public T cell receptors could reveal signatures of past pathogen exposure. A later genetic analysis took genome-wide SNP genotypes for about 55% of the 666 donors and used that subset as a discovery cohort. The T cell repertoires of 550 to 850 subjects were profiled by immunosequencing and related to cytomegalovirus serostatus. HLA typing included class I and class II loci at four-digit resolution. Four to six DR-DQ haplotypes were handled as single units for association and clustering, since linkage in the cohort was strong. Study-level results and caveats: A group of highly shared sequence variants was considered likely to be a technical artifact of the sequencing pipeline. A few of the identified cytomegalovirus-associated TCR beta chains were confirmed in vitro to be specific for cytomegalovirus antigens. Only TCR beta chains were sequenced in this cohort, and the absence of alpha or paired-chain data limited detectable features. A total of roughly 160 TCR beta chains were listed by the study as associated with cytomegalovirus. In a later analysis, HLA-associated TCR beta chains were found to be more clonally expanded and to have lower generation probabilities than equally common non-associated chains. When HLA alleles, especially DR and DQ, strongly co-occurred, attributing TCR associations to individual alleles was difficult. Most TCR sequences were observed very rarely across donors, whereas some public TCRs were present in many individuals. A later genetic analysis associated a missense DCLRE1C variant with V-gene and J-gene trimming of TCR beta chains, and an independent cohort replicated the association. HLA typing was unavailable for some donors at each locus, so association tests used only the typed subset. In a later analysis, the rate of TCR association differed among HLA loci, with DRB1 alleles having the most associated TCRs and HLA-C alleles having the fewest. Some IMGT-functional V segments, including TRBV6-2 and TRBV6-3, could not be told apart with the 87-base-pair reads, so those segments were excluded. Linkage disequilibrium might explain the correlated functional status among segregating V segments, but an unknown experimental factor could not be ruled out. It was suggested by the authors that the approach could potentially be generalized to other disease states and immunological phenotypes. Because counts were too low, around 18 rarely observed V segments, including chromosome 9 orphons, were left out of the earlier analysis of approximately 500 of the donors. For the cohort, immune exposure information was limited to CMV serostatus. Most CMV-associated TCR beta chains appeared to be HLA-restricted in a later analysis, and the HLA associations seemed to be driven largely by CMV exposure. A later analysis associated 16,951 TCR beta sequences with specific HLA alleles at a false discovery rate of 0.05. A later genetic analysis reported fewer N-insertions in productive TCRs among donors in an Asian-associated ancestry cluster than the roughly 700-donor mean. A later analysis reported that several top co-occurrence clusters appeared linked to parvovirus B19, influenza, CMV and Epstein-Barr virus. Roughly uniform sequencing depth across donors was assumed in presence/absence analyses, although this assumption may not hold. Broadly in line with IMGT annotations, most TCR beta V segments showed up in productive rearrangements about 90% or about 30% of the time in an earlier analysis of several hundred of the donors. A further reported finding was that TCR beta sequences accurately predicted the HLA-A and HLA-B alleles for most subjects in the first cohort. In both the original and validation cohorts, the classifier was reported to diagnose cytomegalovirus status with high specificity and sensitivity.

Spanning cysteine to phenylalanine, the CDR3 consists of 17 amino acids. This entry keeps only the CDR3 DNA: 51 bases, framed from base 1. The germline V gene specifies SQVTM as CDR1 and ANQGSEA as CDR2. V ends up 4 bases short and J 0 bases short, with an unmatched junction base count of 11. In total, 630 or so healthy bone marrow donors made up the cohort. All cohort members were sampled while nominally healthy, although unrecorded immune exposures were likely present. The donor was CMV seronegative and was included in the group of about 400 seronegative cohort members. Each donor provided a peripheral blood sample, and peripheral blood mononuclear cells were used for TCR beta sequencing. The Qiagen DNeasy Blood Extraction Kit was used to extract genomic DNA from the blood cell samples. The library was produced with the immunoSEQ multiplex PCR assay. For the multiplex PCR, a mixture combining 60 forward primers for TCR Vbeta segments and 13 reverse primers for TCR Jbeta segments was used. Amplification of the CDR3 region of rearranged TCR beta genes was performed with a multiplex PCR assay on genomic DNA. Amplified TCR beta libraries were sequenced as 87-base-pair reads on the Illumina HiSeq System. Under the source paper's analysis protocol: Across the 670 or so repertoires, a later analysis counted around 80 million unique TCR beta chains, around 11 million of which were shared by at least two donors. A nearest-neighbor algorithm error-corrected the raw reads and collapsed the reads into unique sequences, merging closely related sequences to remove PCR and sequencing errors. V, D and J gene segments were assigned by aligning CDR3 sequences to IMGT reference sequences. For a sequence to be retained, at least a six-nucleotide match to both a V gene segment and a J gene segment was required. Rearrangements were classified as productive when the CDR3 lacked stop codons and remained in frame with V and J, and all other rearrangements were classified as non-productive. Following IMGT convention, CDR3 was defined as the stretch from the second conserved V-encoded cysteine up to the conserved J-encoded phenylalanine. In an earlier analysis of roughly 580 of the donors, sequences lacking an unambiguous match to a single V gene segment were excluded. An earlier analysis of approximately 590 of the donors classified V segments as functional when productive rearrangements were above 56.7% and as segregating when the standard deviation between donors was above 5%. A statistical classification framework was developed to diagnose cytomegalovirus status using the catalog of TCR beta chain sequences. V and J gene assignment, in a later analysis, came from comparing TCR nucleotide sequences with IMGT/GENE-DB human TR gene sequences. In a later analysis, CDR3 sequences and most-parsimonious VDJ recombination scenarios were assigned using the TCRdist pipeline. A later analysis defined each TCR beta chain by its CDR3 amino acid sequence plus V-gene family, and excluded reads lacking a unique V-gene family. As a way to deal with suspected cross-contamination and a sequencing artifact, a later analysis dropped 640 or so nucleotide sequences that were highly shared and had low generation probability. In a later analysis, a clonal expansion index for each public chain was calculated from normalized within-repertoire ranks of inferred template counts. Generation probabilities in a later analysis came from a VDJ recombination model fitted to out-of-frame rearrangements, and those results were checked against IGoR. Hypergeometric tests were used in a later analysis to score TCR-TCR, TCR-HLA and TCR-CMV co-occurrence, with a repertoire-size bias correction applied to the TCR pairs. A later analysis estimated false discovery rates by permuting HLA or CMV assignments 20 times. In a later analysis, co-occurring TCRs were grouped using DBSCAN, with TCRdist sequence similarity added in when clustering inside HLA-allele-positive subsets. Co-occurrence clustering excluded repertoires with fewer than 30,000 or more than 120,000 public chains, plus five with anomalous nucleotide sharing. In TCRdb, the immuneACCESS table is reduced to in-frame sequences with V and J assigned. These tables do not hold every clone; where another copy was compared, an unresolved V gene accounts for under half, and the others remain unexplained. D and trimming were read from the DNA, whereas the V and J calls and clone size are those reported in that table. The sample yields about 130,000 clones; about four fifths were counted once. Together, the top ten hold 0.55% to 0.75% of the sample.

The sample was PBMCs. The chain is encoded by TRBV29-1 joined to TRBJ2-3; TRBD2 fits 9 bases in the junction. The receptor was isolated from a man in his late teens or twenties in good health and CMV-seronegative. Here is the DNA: TGCAGCGTTGGGAGCCTAGCGGGGACTACTAGCACAGATACGCAGTATTTT. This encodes CSVGSLAGTTSTDTQYF.